The 19 T cell receptor beta chains listed next were all sequenced from one sample in a study of cytotoxic CD8 clonotypes in ibrutinib-treated CLL. Produced via immunoSEQ multiplex PCR; TCRdb's table is partial and in-frame only. This table holds about 69,000 clones, around 84% found once. The sequences come from PBMCs, collected at disease progression, from a patient treated with ibrutinib. The receptors derive from a human donor with chronic lymphocytic leukemia.

V gene TRBV18 combines with J gene TRBJ1-1; D is perhaps TRBD1 (5 bases). The CDR3 consists of 13 residues. Germline V lookup: CDR1 KGHSH, CDR2 LQKENI. Deletions cut 2 bases from V and 10 bases from J, with 14 bases between. The CDR3 DNA reads as TGTGCCAGCTCACCAATCCCAGGGCCGGGAGCTTTCTTT. It codes for CASSPIPGPGAFF.

The CDR3 region is CASSLAGRGDLYEQYF. In nucleotides, the CDR3 is TGCGCCAGCAGCTTGGCCGGGCGGGGGGACCTCTACGAGCAGTACTTC. The chain links TRBV5-1 to TRBJ2-7; 8 bases align to TRBD2. V lost 0 bases, J lost 3 bases, and 8 bases stayed unmatched. CDR1 and CDR2 (germline): SGHRS, YFSETQ. The CDR3 has 16 amino acids. Supplemented by reference TRBV5-1 and TRBJ2-7, the full variable domain reads KAGVTQTPRYLIKTRGQQVTLSCSPISGHRSVSWYQQTPGQGLQFLFEYFSETQRNKGNFPGRFSGRQFSNSRSEMNVSTLELGDSALYLCASSLAGRGDLYEQYFGPGTRLTVT.

The sample holds a few counts of this clone. V and J are TRBV30 and TRBJ1-1; 8 positions agree with TRBD1. The CDR3 sequence is 14 residues long. The junction had 7 bases not matched to a gene; V was cut back by 1 base and J by 6 bases. Germline V gene sequence: CDR1 GTSNPN, CDR2 SVGIG (reference sequence). CDR3 sequence: CAWSASDRVPEAFF. DNA for the CDR3: TGTGCCTGGAGTGCCTCGGACAGGGTCCCTGAAGCTTTCTTT.

The chain combines TRBV11-2 with TRBJ2-5; D unclear. Germline CDR1 and CDR2: SGHAT and FQNNGV. This CDR3 has 13 residues. Trimming pared 1 base from V and 0 bases from J, leaving 3 bases between. CDR3 sequence (DNA): TGTGCCAGCAGCTTAGTATACCAAGAGACCCAGTACTTC. Translated: CASSLVYQETQYF.

This clone was detected a few times. The rearrangement uses TRBV18 and TRBJ1-5; D gene uncertain. The CDR3 totals 15 residues. Trimming shortened V by 6 bases and J by 0 bases, and 12 bases separated the two germline ends. Germline CDR1 KGHSH, CDR2 LQKENI. The CDR3 loop reads CASSPRPDSNQPQHF. CDR3 nucleotides: TGTGCCAGCTCCCCCAGACCTGATAGCAATCAGCCCCAGCATTTT.

This rearrangement joins TRBV11-2 to TRBJ2-7; TRBD1 aligns across 7 bases. CDR1 is SGHAT, CDR2 FQNNGV, per germline. The CDR3 has 14 residues. V lost 4 bases and J lost 6; bases outside the gene matches: 9. CDR3 protein: CASSSFDRAGEQYF. The CDR3 DNA is TGTGCCAGCAGCTCCTTTGACAGGGCGGGCGAGCAGTACTTC.

The chain has TRBV2 and TRBJ1-5, with D possibly matching TRBD1 (5 bases). Trimming removed 8 bases from V and 9 bases from J, with 20 bases in between. Germline V gives CDR1 SNHLY, CDR2 FYNNEI. The CDR3 sequence is 14 residues long. CDR3 nucleotide sequence: TGTGCCAGCTCAACCCAAGGGGCCTCGGCGCCCCAGCATTTT. This encodes CASSTQGASAPQHF. Drawing the rest from reference TRBV2 and TRBJ1-5, the complete variable domain is EPEVTQTPSHQVTQMGQEVILRCVPISNHLYFYWYRQILGQKVEFLVSFYNNEISEKSEIFDDQFSVERPDGSNFTLKIRSTKLEDSAMYFCASSTQGASAPQHFGDGTRLSIL.

The chain combines TRBV14 with TRBJ1-6; D remains ambiguous. The CDR3 runs 13 residues. V was pared by 1 base and J by 11 bases, with 9 bases between. CDR1 SGHDN and CDR2 FVKESK come from the germline V gene. CDR3: CASSQAGYTPLHF. Here the CDR3 DNA reads TGTGCCAGCAGCCAAGCCGGATACACACCCCTCCACTTT.

This clone was counted only a few times. This chain connects TRBV9 to TRBJ1-5; D perhaps matches TRBD1 (5 bases). CDR3 length: 13 residues. The V gene's germline CDR1 is SGDLS and CDR2 YYNGEE. Trimming shortened V by 1 base and J by 9 bases, and 11 bases separated the two germline ends. This chain's CDR3 is CASSVWGGGPQHF. The CDR3 DNA sequence: TGTGCCAGCAGCGTATGGGGTGGGGGGCCCCAGCATTTT. The whole variable domain, remainder taken from reference TRBV9 and TRBJ1-5, is DSGVTQTPKHLITATGQRVTLRCSPRSGDLSVYWYQQSLDQGLQFLIQYYNGEERAKGNILERFSAQQFPDLHSELNLSSLELGDSALYFCASSVWGGGPQHFGDGTRLSIL.

The chain has TRBV28 and TRBJ2-7; D possibly corresponds to TRBD1 (5 bases). From germline, CDR1 is MDHEN and CDR2 SYDVKM. The CDR3 is 13 amino acids. Trimming removed 5 bases from V and 0 bases from J, with 8 bases in between. The CDR3 bases are TGTGCCAGCAGTCAGGGTGTCTCCTACGAGCAGTACTTC. Translation: CASSQGVSYEQYF.

The chain recombines TRBV5-4 with TRBJ2-7; tentative D call: TRBD1 (6 bases). Germline-derived CDR1 and CDR2 are SGHNT and YYREEE (reference sequence). V lost 0 bases and J lost 3, with 10 bases in between. The CDR3 sequence is 14 residues long. DNA of the CDR3: TGTGCCAGCAGCTTGGCAGGGGTTAGCTACGAGCAGTACTTC. Translation: CASSLAGVSYEQYF.

The chain joins TRBV7-2 to TRBJ2-1, with unresolved D. The V end lost 5 bases, the J end lost 9 bases, and 8 bases lay between the germline ends. Germline-derived CDR1 and CDR2 are SGHTA and FQGNSA. The CDR3 contains 11 residues. The CDR3, as DNA: TGTGCCAGCAGCCCCCCCTGTGAGCAGTTCTTC. Translation gives CASSPPCEQFF.

V gene TRBV5-1 combines with J gene TRBJ2-3, with D unresolved. This CDR3 is built from 15 residues. Germline V gene sequence: CDR1 SGHRS, CDR2 YFSETQ. With 0 bases removed from V and 0 bases from J, the gap between germline ends came to 8 bases. The CDR3 nucleotides are TGCGCCAGCAGCTTGGGAGTTTATAGCACAGATACGCAGTATTTT. Amino acid sequence: CASSLGVYSTDTQYF.

This chain links TRBV5-1 with TRBJ1-1, with D possibly being TRBD1 (6 bases). V dropped 5 bases and J dropped 9 bases, with 17 bases sitting between them. Germline CDR1 SGHRS, CDR2 YFSETQ. The CDR3 totals 13 residues. The CDR3 is CASRGQPEGKAFF. The DNA of the CDR3 is TGCGCCAGCAGAGGACAGCCCGAGGGTAAAGCTTTCTTT.

This clone ranks as medium-sized. The same CDR3 can be traced to other DNA sequences in this sample. The chain combines TRBV19 with TRBJ1-3; tentative D call: TRBD1 (5 bases). This CDR3 comprises 15 residues. Per germline, CDR1 LNHDA and CDR2 SQIVND (reference sequence). V was pared by 4 bases and J by 0 bases, with 10 bases between. The CDR3 here is CASSTGTSSGNTIYF. In DNA, the CDR3 is TGTGCCAGTAGTACTGGGACGTCCTCTGGAAACACCATATATTTT.

This chain joins TRBV19 and TRBJ2-1; 13 bases align to TRBD2. The V gene end was trimmed by 3 bases and the J gene end by 7 bases; junction bases not matched to a gene: 9. This CDR3 has 17 residues. Germline V gives CDR1 LNHDA, CDR2 SQIVND (reference sequence). The CDR3 DNA sequence: TGTGCCAGTAGTATGTCCGGACTAGCGGGAGTTAAGAATGAGCAGTTCTTC. Translated, it gives CASSMSGLAGVKNEQFF.

V is TRBV7-2 and J is TRBJ2-3; D tentatively fits TRBD1 or TRBD2 (5 bases each). The V end lost 2 bases, the J end lost 2 bases, and 11 bases lay between the germline ends. Germline assignment: CDR1 SGHTA and CDR2 FQGNSA. The length of the CDR3 is 15 residues. For the CDR3, the DNA is TGTGCCAGCAGCTTAAGGACGGGGACCACAGATACGCAGTATTTT. Protein product: CASSLRTGTTDTQYF.

The J gene is TRBJ2-3, the V gene TRBV23-1; D perhaps matches TRBD2 (6 bases). TRBV23-1 is annotated as an ORF whose role is uncertain. This CDR3 is 11 amino acids long. CDR3 sequence: CPPGGNYTQYF. Written as DNA, the CDR3 is TGCCCCCCCGGGGGTAATTATACGCAGTATTTT.

The chain joins TRBV5-1 to TRBJ2-7, with a possible D match to TRBD1 (6 bases). From germline, CDR1 is SGHRS and CDR2 YFSETQ. The CDR3 loop spans 16 amino acids. V gave up 4 bases and J gave up 2 bases, with 19 bases separating them. The CDR3 protein is CASSIRGGDIPYEQYF. As DNA, the CDR3 is TGCGCCAGCAGCATCCGAGGGGGAGACATTCCCTACGAGCAGTACTTC.